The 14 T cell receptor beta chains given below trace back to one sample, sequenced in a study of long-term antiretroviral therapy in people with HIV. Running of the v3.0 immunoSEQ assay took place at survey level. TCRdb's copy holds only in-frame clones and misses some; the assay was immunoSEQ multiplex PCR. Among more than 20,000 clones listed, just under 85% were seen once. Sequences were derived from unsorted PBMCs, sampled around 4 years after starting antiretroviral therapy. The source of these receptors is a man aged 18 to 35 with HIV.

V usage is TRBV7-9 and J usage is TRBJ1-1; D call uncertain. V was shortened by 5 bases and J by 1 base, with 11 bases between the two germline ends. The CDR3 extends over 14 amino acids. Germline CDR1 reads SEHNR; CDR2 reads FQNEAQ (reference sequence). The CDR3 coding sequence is TGTGCCAGCAGCCCCCGAAGGGAGAACACTGAAGCTTTCTTT. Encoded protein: CASSPRRENTEAFF. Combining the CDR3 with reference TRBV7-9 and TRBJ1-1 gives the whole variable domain DTGVSQNPRHKITKRGQNVTFRCDPISEHNRLYWYRQTLGQGPEFLTYFQNEAQLEKSRLLSDRFSAERPKGSFSTLEIQRTEQGDSAMYLCASSPRRENTEAFFGQGTRLTVV.

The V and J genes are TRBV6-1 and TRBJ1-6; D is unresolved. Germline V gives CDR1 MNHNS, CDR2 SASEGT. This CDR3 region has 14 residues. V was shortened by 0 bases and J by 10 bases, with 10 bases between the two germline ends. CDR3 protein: CASSEAGFSSPLHF. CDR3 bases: TGTGCCAGCAGTGAAGCGGGCTTCAGCTCACCCCTCCACTTT.

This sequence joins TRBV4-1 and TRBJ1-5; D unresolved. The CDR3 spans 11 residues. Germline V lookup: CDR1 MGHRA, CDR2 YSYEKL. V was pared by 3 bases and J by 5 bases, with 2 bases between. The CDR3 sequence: CASSQHQPQHF. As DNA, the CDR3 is TGCGCCAGCAGCCAGCATCAGCCCCAGCATTTT.

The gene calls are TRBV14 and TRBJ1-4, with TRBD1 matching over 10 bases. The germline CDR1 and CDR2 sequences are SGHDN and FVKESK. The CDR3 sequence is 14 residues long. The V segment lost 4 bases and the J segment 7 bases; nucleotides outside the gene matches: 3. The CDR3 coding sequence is TGTGCCAGCAGCCGGACAGGGGGTCGTGAAAAACTGTTTTTT. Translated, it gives CASSRTGGREKLFF.

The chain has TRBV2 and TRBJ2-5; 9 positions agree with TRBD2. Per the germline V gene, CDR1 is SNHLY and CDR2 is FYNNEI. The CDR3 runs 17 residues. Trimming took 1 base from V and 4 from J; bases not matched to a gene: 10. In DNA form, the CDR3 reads TGTGCCAGCAGTGAAGTCGGGCGGGGGGGCCGAAGAGAGACCCAGTACTTC. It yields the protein CASSEVGRGGRRETQYF.

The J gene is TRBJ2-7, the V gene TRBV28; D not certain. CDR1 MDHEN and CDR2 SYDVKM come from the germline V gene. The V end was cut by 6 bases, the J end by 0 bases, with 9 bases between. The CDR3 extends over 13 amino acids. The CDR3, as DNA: TGTGCCAGCAGAGTGAGCTACTCCTACGAGCAGTACTTC. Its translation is CASRVSYSYEQYF. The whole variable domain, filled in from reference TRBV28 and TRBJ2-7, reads DVKVTQSSRYLVKRTGEKVFLECVQDMDHENMFWYRQDPGLGLRLIYFSYDVKMKEKGDIPEGYSVSREKKERFSLILESASTNQTSMYLCASRVSYSYEQYFGPGTRLTVT.

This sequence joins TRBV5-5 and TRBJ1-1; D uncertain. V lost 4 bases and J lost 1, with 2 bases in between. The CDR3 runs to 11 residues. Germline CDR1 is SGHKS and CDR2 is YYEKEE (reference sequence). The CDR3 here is CASSQNTEAFF. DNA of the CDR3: TGTGCCAGCAGCCAGAACACTGAAGCTTTCTTT. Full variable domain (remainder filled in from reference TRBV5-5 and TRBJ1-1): DAGVTQSPTHLIKTRGQQVTLRCSPISGHKSVSWYQQVLGQGPQFIFQYYEKEERGRGNFPDRFSARQFPNYSSELNVNALLLGDSALYLCASSQNTEAFFGQGTRLTVV.

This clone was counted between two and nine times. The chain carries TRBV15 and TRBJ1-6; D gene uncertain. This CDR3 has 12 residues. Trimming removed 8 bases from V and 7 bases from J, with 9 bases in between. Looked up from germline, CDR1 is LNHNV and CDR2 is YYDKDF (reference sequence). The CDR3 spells CATSVDNSPLHF. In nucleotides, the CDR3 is TGTGCCACCTCAGTAGACAATTCACCCCTCCACTTT.

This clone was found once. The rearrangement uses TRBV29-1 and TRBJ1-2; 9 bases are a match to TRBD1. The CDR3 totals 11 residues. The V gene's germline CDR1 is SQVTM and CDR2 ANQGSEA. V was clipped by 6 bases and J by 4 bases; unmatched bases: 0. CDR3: CSVGQGYGYTF. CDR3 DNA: TGCAGCGTGGGACAGGGCTATGGCTACACCTTC.

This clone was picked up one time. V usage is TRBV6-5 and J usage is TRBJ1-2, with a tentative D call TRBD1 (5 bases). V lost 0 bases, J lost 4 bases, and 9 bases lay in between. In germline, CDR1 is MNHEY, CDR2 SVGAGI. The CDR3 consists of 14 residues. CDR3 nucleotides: TGTGCCAGCAGTTACTCGGCAGGGACCTATGGCTACACCTTC. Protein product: CASSYSAGTYGYTF.

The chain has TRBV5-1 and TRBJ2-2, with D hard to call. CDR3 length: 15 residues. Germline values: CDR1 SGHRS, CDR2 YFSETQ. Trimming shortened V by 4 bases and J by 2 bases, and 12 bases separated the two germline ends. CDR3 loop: CASSIAGPNTGELFF. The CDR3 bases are TGCGCCAGCAGCATCGCCGGGCCAAACACCGGGGAGCTGTTTTTT. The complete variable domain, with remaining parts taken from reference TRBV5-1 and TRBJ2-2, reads KAGVTQTPRYLIKTRGQQVTLSCSPISGHRSVSWYQQTPGQGLQFLFEYFSETQRNKGNFPGRFSGRQFSNSRSEMNVSTLELGDSALYLCASSIAGPNTGELFFGEGSRLTVL.

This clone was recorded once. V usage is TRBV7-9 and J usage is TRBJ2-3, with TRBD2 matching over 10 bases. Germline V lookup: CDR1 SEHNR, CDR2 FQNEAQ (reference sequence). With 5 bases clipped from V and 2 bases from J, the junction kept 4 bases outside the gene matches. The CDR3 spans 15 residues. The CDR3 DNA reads TGTGCCAGCAGCCGGAGCGGGGGGGACACAGATACGCAGTATTTT. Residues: CASSRSGGDTDTQYF.

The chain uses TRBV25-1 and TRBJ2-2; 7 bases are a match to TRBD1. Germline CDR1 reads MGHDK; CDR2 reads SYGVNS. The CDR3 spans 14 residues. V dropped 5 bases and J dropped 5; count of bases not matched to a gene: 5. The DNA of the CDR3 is TGTGCCAGCAGTTGGACAGGTCGAACCGGGGAGCTGTTTTTT. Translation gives CASSWTGRTGELFF.

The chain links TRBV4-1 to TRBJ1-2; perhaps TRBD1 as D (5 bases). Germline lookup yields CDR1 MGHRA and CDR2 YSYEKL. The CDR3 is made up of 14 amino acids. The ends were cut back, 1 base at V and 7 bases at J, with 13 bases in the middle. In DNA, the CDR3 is TGCGCCAGCAGCCAAGGGACAAACCATCTTGGCTACACCTTC. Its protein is CASSQGTNHLGYTF.